The 14 T cell receptor beta chains listed next were all sequenced from one sample in a study of control samples from healthy donors and cancer patients. The repertoire was sequenced with immunoSEQ multiplex PCR; TCRdb's copy has only in-frame clones and lacks some. The table records tens of thousands of clones, more than 75% of them present only once. Sample: blood. Receptors were obtained from a woman aged 60-70 years in good health.

The chain links TRBV28 to TRBJ2-7; D is undetermined. The V end lost 3 bases, the J end lost 0 bases, and 9 bases lay between the germline ends. Germline V lookup: CDR1 MDHEN, CDR2 SYDVKM. CDR3 length equals 14 residues. CDR3 protein: CASSFLQSSYEQYF. Here the CDR3 DNA reads TGTGCCAGCAGTTTCCTACAGAGCTCCTACGAGCAGTACTTC.

The V and J genes are TRBV6-5 and TRBJ2-5; weak D call: TRBD1 (5 bases). V dropped 4 bases and J dropped 2 bases, with 11 bases sitting between them. The V gene's germline CDR1 is MNHEY and CDR2 SVGAGI. This CDR3 comprises 14 residues. The CDR3 sequence: CASSSAGQQETQYF. CDR3 DNA sequence: TGTGCCAGCAGTTCGGCAGGGCAGCAAGAGACCCAGTACTTC.

The chain is built from TRBV20-1 and TRBJ2-7, with unresolved D. The V gene's germline CDR1 is DFQATT and CDR2 SNEGSKA (reference sequence). The ends were cut back, 3 bases at V and 7 bases at J, with 7 bases in the middle. This CDR3 is built from 10 residues. DNA for the CDR3: TGCAGTGCTAGTAGACTTGAGCAGTACTTC. Its translation: CSASRLEQYF.

This rearrangement joins TRBV18 to TRBJ2-7; 10 bases map to TRBD2. Germline lookup yields CDR1 KGHSH and CDR2 LQKENI. The CDR3 has 14 amino acids. After removal of 6 bases from V and 6 bases from J, the junction contained 8 bases not matched to a gene. CDR3 amino acids: CASSLSGGASEQYF. CDR3 DNA sequence: TGTGCCAGCTCTTTAAGCGGGGGGGCCTCCGAGCAGTACTTC.

This rearrangement joins TRBV6-4 to TRBJ1-6; 11 bases align to TRBD1. The J segment lost 8 bases and the V segment lost 7 bases, leaving 7 bases of the junction unmatched. This CDR3 contains 15 residues. Germline loops: CDR1 MRHNA, CDR2 SNTAGT. CDR3 coding DNA: TGTGCCAGCAATCGGACAGGGGGCGTGGATTCACCCCTCCACTTT. This gives the protein CASNRTGGVDSPLHF.

This chain links TRBV27 with TRBJ1-2; tentative D call: TRBD1 (6 bases). The CDR3 is 15 residues long. V was cut by 1 base and J by 3 bases, with 12 bases left in between. Germline CDR1 MNHEY, CDR2 SMNVEV (reference sequence). CDR3 nucleotide sequence: TGTGCCAGCAGTTTATGGAAGGGGGGCGACTATGGCTACACCTTC. It translates to CASSLWKGGDYGYTF.

This rearrangement joins TRBV28 to TRBJ1-4; D call uncertain. This CDR3 is 16 amino acids long. V dropped 2 bases and J dropped 0 bases, with 10 bases sitting between them. Per the germline V gene, CDR1 is MDHEN and CDR2 is SYDVKM. CDR3 bases: TGTGCCAGCAGTTTAGCGACGCTGACAACTAATGAAAAACTGTTTTTT. Encoded protein: CASSLATLTTNEKLFF.

The chain uses TRBV2 and TRBJ2-2; D not certain. Trimming pared 5 bases from V and 3 bases from J, leaving 7 bases between. The CDR3 loop spans 13 amino acids. CDR1 SNHLY and CDR2 FYNNEI come from the germline V gene. The CDR3 loop is CASSSSYTGELFF. CDR3 coding DNA: TGTGCCAGCAGTTCATCTTACACCGGGGAGCTGTTTTTT.

The chain couples TRBV7-2 to TRBJ2-2; 11 nucleotides align to TRBD2. Germline V gives CDR1 SGHTA, CDR2 FQGNSA. With 1 base clipped from V and 5 bases from J, the junction kept 3 bases outside the gene matches. The CDR3 is made up of 16 amino acids. This CDR3 is CASSLGVAGGTGELFF. The CDR3 DNA reads TGTGCCAGCAGCTTAGGGGTAGCGGGAGGGACCGGGGAGCTGTTTTTT.

V usage is TRBV7-2 and J usage is TRBJ2-1, with 8 bases that match TRBD2. The CDR3 length is 15 residues. Per germline, CDR1 SGHTA and CDR2 FQGNSA. Losses at the gene ends were 4 bases for V and 9 bases for J; bases not matched to a gene: 11. CDR3 bases: TGTGCCAGCAGCTCTAACGGGGGGGTTTCAGGTGAGCAGTTCTTC. Translated, it gives CASSSNGGVSGEQFF.

The chain joins TRBV6-6 to TRBJ1-1; D unclear. This CDR3 has 13 amino acids. The V end lost 5 bases, the J end lost 7 bases, and 14 bases lay between the germline ends. CDR1 MNHNY and CDR2 SVGAGI come from the germline V gene (reference sequence). The CDR3 DNA follows: TGTGCCAGCAGTCCAGACAAATACCTTGAAGCTTTCTTT. Its protein is CASSPDKYLEAFF.

The rearrangement uses TRBV7-8 and TRBJ2-7; no clear D gene. The CDR3 length is 13 residues. Germline loops: CDR1 SGHVS, CDR2 FQNEAQ. The V gene lost 1 base and the J gene lost 3 bases, with 7 bases spanning the gap. CDR3 sequence: CASSLEPGYEQYF. DNA of the CDR3: TGTGCCAGCAGCTTAGAGCCGGGCTACGAGCAGTACTTC.

The V and J genes are TRBV7-2 and TRBJ1-6; 9 bases match TRBD1. The J segment lost 10 bases and the V segment lost 1 base, leaving 5 bases of the junction unmatched. The V gene's germline CDR1 is SGHTA and CDR2 FQGNSA. The CDR3 consists of 15 residues. The CDR3 is CASSLVGTGNSPLHF. CDR3 bases: TGTGCCAGCAGCTTAGTCGGGACAGGGAACTCACCCCTCCACTTT.

The V and J genes are TRBV27 and TRBJ1-6; TRBD1 matches at 7 bases. The CDR3 has 15 amino acids. The germline V gene encodes CDR1 MNHEY and CDR2 SMNVEV (reference sequence). J lost 5 bases, V lost 5 bases, and 6 bases had no gene match. The CDR3 sequence: CASSPGTVNNSPLHF. The DNA of the CDR3 is TGTGCCAGCAGTCCCGGGACAGTTAATAATTCACCCCTCCACTTT.